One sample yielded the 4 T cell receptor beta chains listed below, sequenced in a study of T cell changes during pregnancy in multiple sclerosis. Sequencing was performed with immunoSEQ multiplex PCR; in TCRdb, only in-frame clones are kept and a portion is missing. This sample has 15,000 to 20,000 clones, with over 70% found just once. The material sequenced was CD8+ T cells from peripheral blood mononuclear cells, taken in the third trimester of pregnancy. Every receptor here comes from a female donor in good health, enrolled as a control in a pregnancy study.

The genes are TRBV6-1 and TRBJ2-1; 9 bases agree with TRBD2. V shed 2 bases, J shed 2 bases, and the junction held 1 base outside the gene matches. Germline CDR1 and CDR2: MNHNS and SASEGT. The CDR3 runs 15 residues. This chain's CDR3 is CASSELAGAYNEQFF. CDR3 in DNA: TGTGCCAGCAGTGAATTAGCGGGGGCCTACAATGAGCAGTTCTTC.

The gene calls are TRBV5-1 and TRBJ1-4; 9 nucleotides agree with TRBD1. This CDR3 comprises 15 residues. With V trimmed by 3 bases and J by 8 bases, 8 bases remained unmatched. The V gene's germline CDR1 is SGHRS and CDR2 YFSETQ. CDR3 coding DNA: TGCGCCAGCAGCTCTGAACAGGGGGCGCGAGAAAAACTGTTTTTT. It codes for CASSSEQGAREKLFF.

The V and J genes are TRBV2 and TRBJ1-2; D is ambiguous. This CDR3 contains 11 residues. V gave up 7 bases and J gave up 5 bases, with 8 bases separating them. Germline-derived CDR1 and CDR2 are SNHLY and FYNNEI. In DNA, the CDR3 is TGTGCCAGCATAAGCGGATATGGCTACACCTTC. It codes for CASISGYGYTF.

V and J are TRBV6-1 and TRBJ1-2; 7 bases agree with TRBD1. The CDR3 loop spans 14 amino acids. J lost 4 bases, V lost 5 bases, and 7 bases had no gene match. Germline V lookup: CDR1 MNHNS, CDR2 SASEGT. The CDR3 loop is CASSFPGQSYGYTF. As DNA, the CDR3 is TGTGCCAGCAGTTTTCCGGGACAGTCCTATGGCTACACCTTC.